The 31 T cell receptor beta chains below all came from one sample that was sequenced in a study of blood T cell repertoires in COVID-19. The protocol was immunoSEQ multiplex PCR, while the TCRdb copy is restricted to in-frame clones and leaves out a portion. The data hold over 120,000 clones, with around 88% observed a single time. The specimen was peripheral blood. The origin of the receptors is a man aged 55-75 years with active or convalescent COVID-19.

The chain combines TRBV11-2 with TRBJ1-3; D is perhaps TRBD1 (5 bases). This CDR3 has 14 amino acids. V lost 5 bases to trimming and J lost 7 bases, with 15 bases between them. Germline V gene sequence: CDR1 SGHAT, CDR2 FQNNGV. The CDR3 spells CASSRLVEGNTIYF. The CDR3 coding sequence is TGTGCCAGCAGCCGCCTTGTGGAGGGGAACACCATATATTTT.

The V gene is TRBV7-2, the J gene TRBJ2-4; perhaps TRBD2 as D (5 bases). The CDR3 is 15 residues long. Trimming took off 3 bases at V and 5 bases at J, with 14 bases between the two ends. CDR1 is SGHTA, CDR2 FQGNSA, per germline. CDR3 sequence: CASSFGGSGENIQYF. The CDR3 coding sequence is TGTGCCAGCAGCTTTGGAGGAAGTGGGGAAAACATTCAGTACTTC.

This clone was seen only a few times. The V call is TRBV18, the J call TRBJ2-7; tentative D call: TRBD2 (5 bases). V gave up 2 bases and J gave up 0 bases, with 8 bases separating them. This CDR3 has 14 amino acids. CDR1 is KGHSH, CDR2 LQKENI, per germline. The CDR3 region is CASSPNRDSYEQYF. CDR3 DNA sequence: TGTGCCAGCTCACCAAACCGGGACTCCTACGAGCAGTACTTC.

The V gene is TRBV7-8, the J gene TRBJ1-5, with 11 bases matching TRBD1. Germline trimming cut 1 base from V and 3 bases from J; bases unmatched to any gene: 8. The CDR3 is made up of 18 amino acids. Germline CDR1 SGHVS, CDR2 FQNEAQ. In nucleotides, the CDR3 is TGTGCCAGCAGCTTAGAGGGGACAGGGGGGCCCTCCAATCAGCCCCAGCATTTT. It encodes CASSLEGTGGPSNQPQHF.

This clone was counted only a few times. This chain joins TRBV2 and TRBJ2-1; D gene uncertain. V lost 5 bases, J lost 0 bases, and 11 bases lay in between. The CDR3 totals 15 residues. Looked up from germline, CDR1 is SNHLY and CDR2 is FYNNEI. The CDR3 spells CASSTFSSSYNEQFF. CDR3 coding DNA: TGTGCCAGCAGTACTTTTAGCAGCTCCTACAATGAGCAGTTCTTC.

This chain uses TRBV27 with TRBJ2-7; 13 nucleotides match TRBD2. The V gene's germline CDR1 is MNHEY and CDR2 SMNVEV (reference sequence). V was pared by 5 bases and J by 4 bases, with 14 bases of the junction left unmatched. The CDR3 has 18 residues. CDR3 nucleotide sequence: TGTGCCAGCAGTAGATATTCCGGGACTAGCGGGAAGGTTTACGAGCAGTACTTC. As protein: CASSRYSGTSGKVYEQYF.

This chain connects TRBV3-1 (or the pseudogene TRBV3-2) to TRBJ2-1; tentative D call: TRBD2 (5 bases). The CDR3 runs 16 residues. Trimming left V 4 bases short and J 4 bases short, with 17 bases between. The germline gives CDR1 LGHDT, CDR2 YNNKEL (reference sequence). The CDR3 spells CASSLGSAASYNEQFF. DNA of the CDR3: TGTGCCAGCAGCCTTGGGTCAGCGGCCAGTTACAATGAGCAGTTCTTC.

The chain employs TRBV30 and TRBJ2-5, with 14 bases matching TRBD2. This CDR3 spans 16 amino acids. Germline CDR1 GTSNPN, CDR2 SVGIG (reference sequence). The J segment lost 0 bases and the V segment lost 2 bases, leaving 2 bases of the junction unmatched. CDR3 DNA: TGTGCCTGGAGTTGGGGACTAGCGGGGGACCAAGAGACCCAGTACTTC. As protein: CAWSWGLAGDQETQYF. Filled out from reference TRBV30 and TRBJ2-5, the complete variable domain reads SQTIHQWPATLVQPVGSPLSLECTVEGTSNPNLYWYRQAAGRGLQLLFYSVGIGQISSEVPQNLSASRPQDRQFILSSKKLLLSDSGFYLCAWSWGLAGDQETQYFGPGTRLLVL.

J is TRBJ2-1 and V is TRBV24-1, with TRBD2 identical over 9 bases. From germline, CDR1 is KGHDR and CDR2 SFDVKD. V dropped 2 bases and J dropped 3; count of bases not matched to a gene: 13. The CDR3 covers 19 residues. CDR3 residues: CATSDSPGGSGGHYNEQFF. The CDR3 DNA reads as TGTGCCACCAGTGATTCCCCCGGAGGTAGCGGGGGTCACTACAATGAGCAGTTCTTC.

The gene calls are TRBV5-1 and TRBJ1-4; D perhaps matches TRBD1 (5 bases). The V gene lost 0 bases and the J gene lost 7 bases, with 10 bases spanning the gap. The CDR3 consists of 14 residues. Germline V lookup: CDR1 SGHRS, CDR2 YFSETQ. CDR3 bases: TGCGCCAGCAGCTTGGGGACATCCATTGAAAAACTGTTTTTT. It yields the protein CASSLGTSIEKLFF. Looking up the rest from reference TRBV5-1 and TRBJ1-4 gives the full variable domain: KAGVTQTPRYLIKTRGQQVTLSCSPISGHRSVSWYQQTPGQGLQFLFEYFSETQRNKGNFPGRFSGRQFSNSRSEMNVSTLELGDSALYLCASSLGTSIEKLFFGSGTQLSVL.

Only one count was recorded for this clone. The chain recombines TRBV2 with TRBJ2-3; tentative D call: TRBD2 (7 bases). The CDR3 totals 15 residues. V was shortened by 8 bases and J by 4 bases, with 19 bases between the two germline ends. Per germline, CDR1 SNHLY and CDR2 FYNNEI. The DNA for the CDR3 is TGTGCCAGCGGAGTGGGGGGGCTTAGGGCAGATACGCAGTATTTT. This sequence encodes CASGVGGLRADTQYF.

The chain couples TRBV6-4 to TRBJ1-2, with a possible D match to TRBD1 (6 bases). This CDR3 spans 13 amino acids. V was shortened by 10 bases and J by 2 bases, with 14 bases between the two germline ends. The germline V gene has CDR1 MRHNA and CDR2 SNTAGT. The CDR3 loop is CATSMGQNYGYTF. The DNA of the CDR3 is TGTGCCACCTCTATGGGACAAAACTATGGCTACACCTTC.

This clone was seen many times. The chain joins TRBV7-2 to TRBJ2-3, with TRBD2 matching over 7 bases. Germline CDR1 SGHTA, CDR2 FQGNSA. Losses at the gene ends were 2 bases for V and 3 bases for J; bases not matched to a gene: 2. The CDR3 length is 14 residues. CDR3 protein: CASSLYGGTDTQYF. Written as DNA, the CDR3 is TGTGCCAGCAGCTTATACGGGGGGACAGATACGCAGTATTTT.

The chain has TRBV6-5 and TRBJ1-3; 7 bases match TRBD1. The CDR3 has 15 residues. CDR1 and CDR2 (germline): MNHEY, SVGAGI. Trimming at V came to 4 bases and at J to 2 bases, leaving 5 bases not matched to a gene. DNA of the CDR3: TGTGCCAGCAGTTCCACAGGGGTGACTGGAAACACCATATATTTT. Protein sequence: CASSSTGVTGNTIYF.

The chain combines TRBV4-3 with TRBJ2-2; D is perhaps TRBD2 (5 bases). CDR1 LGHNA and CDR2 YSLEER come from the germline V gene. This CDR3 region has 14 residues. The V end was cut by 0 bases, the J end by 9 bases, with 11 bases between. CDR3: CASSQDSEARELFF. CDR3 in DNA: TGCGCCAGCAGCCAAGATTCGGAGGCCCGGGAGCTGTTTTTT.

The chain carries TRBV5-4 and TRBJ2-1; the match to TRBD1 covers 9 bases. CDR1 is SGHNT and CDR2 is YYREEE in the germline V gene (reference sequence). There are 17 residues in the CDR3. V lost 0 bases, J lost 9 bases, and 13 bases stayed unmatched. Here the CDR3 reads CASSLGGGQGLRSEQFF. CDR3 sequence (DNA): TGTGCCAGCAGCTTGGGGGGGGGACAGGGCCTTCGCAGTGAGCAGTTCTTC.

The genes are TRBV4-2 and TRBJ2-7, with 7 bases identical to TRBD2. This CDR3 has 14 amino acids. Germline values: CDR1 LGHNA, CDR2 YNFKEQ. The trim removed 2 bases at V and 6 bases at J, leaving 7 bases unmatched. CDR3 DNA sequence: TGTGCCAGCAGCCAAAGATTTACGGGGGGCGAGCAGTACTTC. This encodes CASSQRFTGGEQYF.

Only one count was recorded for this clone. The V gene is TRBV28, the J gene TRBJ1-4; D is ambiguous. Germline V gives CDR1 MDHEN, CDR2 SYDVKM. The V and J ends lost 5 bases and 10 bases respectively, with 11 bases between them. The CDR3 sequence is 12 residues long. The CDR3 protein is CASSLPLGKLFF. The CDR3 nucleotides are TGTGCCAGCAGTCTCCCCCTAGGAAAACTGTTTTTT.

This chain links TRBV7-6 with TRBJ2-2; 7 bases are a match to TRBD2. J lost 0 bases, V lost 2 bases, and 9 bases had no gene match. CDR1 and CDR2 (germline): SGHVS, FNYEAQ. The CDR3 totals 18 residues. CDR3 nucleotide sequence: TGTGCCAGCAGCTTAAGGGCTAGCGGACCCACGAACACCGGGGAGCTGTTTTTT. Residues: CASSLRASGPTNTGELFF.

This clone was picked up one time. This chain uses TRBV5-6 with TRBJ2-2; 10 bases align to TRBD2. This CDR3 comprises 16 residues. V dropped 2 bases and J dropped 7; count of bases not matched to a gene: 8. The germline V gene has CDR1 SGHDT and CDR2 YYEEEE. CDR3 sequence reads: CASSLFSSGRLGELFF. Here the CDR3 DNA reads TGTGCCAGCAGCTTATTTTCTAGCGGGAGACTCGGGGAGCTGTTTTTT.

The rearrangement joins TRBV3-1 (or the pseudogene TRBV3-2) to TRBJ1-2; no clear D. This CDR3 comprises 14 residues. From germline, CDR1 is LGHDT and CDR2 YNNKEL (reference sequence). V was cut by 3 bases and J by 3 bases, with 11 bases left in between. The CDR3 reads CASSQDFGYYGYTF. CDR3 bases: TGTGCCAGCAGCCAGGACTTCGGGTACTATGGCTACACCTTC.

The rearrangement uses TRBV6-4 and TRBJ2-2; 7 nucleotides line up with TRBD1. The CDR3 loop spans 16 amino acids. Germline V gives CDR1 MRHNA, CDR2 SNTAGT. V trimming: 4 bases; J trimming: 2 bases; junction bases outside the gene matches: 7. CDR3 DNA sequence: TGTGCCAGCAGTGCCACAGGGGATCCTAACACCGGGGAGCTGTTTTTT. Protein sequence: CASSATGDPNTGELFF.

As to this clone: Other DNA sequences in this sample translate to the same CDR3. The CDR3 bases are TGTGCCAGTAGTATACTGGGGACAGCAAACTATGGCTACACCTTC. This translates into CASSILGTANYGYTF. This chain connects TRBV19 to TRBJ1-2; 7 nucleotides agree with TRBD1. The germline V gene encodes CDR1 LNHDA and CDR2 SQIVND (reference sequence). The CDR3 length is 15 residues. V shed 2 bases and J 2 bases; nucleotides not matched to a gene: 5.

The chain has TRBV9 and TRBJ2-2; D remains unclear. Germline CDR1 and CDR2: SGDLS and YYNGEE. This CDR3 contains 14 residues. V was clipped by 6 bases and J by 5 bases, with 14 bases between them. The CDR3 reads CASTRFVGTGELFF. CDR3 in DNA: TGTGCCAGCACTAGATTCGTTGGAACCGGGGAGCTGTTTTTT.

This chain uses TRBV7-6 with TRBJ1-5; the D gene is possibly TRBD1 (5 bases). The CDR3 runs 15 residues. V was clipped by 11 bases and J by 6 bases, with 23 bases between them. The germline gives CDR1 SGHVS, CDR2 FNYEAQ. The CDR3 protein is CAPRGDSRFSQPQHF. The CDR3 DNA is TGTGCCCCCAGAGGGGACTCCCGGTTTAGTCAGCCCCAGCATTTT.

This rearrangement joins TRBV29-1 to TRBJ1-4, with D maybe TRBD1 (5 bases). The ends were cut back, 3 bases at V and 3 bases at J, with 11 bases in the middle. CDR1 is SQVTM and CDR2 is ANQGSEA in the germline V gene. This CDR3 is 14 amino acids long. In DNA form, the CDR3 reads TGCAGCGTTGACGGGGGGATGGCTAATGAAAAACTGTTTTTT. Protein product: CSVDGGMANEKLFF.

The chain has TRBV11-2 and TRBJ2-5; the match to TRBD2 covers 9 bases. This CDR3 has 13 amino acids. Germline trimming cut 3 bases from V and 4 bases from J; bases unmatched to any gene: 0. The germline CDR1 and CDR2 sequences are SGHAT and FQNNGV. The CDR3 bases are TGTGCCAGCAGCTTGGGACTAGCAGAGACCCAGTACTTC. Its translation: CASSLGLAETQYF. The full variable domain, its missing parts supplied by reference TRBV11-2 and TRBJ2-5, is EAGVAQSPRYKIIEKRQSVAFWCNPISGHATLYWYQQILGQGPKLLIQFQNNGVVDDSQLPKDRFSAERLKGVDSTLKIQPAKLEDSAVYLCASSLGLAETQYFGPGTRLLVL.

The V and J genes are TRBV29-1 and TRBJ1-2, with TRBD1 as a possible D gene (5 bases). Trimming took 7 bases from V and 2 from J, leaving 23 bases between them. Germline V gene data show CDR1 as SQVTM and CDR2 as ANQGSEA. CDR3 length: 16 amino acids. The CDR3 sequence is CSAWTSSKVLNYGYTF. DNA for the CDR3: TGCAGCGCTTGGACAAGTAGTAAAGTCCTGAACTATGGCTACACCTTC.

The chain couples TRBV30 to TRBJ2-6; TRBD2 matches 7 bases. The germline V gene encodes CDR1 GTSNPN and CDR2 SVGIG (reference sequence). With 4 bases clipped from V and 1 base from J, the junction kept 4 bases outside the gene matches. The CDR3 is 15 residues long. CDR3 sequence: CAWTAGVSGANVLTF. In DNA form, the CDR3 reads TGTGCCTGGACCGCGGGAGTATCTGGGGCCAACGTCCTGACTTTC.

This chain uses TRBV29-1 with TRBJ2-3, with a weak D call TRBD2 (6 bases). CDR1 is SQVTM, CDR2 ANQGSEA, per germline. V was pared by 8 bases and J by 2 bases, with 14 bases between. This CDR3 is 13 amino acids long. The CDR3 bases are TGCAGCTCTCGGGGGACCCTCACAGATACGCAGTATTTT. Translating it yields CSSRGTLTDTQYF.

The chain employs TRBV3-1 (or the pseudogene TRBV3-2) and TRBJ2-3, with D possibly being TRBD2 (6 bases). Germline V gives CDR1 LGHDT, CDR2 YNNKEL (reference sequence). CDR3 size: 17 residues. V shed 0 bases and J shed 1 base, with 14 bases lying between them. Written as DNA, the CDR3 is TGTGCCAGCAGCCAAGATCCCCGGGGGACTTGCACAGATACGCAGTATTTT. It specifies CASSQDPRGTCTDTQYF.